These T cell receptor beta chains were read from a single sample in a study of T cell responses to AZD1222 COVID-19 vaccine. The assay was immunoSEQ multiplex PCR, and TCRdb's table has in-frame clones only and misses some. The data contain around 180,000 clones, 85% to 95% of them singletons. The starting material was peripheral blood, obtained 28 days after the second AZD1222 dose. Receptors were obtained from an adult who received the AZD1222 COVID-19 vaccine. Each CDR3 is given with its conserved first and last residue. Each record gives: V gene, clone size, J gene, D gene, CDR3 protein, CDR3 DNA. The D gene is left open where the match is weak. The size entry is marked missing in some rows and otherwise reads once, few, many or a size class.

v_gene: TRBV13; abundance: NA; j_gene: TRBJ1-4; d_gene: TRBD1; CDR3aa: CASSLASQGVANEKLFF; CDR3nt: TGTGCCAGCAGCTTAGCGTCACAGGGGGTTGCTAATGAAAAACTGTTTTTT
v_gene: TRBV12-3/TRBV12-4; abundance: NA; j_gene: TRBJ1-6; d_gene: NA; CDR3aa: CASSLEGRNLHF; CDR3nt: TGTGCCAGCAGTTTAGAAGGAAGAAACCTCCACTTT
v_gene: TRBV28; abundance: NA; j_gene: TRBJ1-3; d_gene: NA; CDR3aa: CASSLGGVSGNTIYF; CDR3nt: TGTGCCAGCAGTTTAGGCGGGGTCTCTGGAAACACCATATATTTT
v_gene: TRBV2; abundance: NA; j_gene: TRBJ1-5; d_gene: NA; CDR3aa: CASGVRRQEPQHF; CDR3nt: TGTGCCAGCGGCGTCAGGCGACAGGAGCCCCAGCATTTT
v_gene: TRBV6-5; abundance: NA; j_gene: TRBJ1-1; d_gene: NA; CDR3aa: CASITGPTGTEAFF; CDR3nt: TGTGCCAGCATCACAGGGCCGACGGGGACTGAAGCTTTCTTT
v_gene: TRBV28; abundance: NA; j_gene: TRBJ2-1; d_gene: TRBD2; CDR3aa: CASSAVVAGAEEQFF; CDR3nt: TGTGCCAGCAGCGCCGTGGTAGCGGGGGCGGAGGAGCAGTTCTTC
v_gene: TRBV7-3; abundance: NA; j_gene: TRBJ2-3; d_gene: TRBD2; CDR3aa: CASSASGFTDTQYF; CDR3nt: TGTGCCAGCAGCGCTAGCGGGTTCACAGATACGCAGTATTTT
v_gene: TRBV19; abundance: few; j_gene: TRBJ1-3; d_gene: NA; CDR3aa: CASMPGSSGNTIYF; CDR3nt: TGTGCCAGTATGCCCGGTAGTTCTGGAAACACCATATATTTT
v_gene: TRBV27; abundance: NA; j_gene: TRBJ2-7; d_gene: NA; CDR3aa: CASSLLGDLRSYEQYF; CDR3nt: TGTGCCAGCAGTTTATTAGGGGATCTCCGCTCCTACGAGCAGTACTTC
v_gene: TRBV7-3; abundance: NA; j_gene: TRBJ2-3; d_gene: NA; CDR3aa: CASSLFPLQDTQYF; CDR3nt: TGTGCCAGCAGCTTATTCCCACTTCAAGATACGCAGTATTTT
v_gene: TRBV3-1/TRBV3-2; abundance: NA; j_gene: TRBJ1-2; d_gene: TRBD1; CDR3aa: CASSQTGDGYTF; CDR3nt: TGTGCCAGCAGCCAAACAGGGGATGGCTACACCTTC
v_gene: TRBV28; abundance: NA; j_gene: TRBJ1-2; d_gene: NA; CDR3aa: CASSAFGVALDNYGYTF; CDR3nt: TGTGCCAGCAGTGCATTTGGTGTGGCACTTGATAACTATGGCTACACCTTC
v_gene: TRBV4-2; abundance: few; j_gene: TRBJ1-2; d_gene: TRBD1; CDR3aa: CASTWDRALVGYTF; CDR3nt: TGTGCCAGCACCTGGGACAGGGCCTTGGTTGGCTACACCTTC
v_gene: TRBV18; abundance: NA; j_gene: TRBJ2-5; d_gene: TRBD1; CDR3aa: CASSRQGQETQYF; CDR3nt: TGTGCCAGCTCACGACAGGGACAAGAGACCCAGTACTTC
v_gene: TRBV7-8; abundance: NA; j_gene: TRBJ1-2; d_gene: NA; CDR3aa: CASSPTATNYGYTF; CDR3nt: TGTGCCAGCAGCCCCACAGCCACTAACTATGGCTACACCTTC
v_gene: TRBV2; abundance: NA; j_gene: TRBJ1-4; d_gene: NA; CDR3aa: CASKIEGATNEKLFF; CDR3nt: TGTGCCAGCAAAATTGAAGGGGCCACTAATGAAAAACTGTTTTTT
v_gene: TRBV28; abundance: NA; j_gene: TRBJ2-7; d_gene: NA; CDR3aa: CASSYNSEQYF; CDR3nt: TGTGCCAGCAGTTACAACAGCGAGCAGTACTTC
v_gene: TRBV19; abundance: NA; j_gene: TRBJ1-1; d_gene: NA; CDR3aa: CASNYRRNTEAFF; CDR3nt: TGTGCCAGTAACTACAGACGTAACACTGAAGCTTTCTTT
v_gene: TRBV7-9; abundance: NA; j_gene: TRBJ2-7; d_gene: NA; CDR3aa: CASSNSGNNLYEQYF; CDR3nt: TGTGCCAGCAGCAATTCAGGGAACAACCTTTACGAGCAGTACTTC
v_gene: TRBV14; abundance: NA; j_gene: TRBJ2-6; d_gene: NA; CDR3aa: CASRSTSGANVLTF; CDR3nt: TGTGCCAGCAGGTCAACCTCTGGGGCCAACGTCCTGACTTTC
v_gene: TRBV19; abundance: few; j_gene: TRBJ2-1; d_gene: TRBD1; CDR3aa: CASSTGGSYNEQFF; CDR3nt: TGTGCCAGTAGTACAGGGGGCTCCTACAATGAGCAGTTCTTC
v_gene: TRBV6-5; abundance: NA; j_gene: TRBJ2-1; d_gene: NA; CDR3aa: CASSLTGSPYNEQFF; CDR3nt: TGTGCCAGCAGTCTCACAGGGAGCCCCTACAATGAGCAGTTCTTC
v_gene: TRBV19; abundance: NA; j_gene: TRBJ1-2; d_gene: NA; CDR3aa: CASSAANYGYTF; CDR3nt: TGTGCCAGTAGTGCGGCTAACTATGGCTACACCTTC
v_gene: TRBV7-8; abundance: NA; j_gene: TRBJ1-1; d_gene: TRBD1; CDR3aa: CASSTRSPRDRGDTEAFF; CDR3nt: TGTGCCAGCAGCACTAGATCCCCGCGGGACAGGGGTGACACTGAAGCTTTCTTT
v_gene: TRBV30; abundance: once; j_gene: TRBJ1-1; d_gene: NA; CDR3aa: CAWRPNTAAEAFF; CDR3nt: TGTGCCTGGAGGCCCAACACAGCGGCTGAAGCTTTCTTT
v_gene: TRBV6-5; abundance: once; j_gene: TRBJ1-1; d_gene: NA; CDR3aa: CASSTASALNTEAFF; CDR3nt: TGTGCCAGCAGTACGGCCTCCGCATTGAACACTGAAGCTTTCTTT
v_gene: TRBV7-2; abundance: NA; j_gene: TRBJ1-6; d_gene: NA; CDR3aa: CASSARTAYNSPLHF; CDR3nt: TGTGCCAGCAGCGCCAGGACAGCCTATAATTCACCCCTCCACTTT
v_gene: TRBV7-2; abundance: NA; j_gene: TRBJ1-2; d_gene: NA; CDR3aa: CASSSPPFDGYTF; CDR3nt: TGTGCCAGCAGCTCCCCCCCTTTTGATGGCTACACCTTC
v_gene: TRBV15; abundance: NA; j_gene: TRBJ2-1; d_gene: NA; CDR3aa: CATSRDGGWEQFF; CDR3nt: TGTGCCACCAGCAGAGATGGGGGGTGGGAGCAGTTCTTC
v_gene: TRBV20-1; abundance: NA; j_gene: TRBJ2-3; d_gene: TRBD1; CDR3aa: CSASMGQENTDTQYF; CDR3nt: TGCAGTGCTAGTATGGGACAGGAGAACACAGATACGCAGTATTTT
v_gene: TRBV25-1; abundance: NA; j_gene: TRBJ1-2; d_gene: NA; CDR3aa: CASSEYSVGYGYTF; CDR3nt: TGTGCCAGCAGTGAATATTCGGTCGGCTATGGCTACACCTTC
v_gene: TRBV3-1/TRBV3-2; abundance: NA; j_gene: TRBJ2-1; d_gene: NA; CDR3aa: CASSQLLGPNEQFF; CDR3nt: TGTGCCAGCAGCCAGCTTTTAGGGCCCAATGAGCAGTTCTTC
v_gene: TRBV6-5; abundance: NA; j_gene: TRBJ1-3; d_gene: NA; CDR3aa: CASSYSGGTRNTIYF; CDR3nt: TGTGCCAGCAGTTACTCGGGGGGGACTCGGAACACCATATATTTT
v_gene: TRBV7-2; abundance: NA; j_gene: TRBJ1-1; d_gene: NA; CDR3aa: CASSLIDQGGLGVFF; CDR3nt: TGTGCCAGCAGCTTAATAGACCAGGGAGGGCTCGGGGTCTTCTTT
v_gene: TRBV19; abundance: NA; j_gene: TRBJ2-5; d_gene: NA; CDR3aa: CASSLAGPETQYF; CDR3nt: TGTGCCAGTAGTCTCGCAGGGCCGGAGACCCAGTACTTC
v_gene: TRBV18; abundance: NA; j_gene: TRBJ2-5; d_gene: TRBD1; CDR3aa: CASSPRQGAGETQYF; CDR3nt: TGTGCCAGCTCGCCAAGACAGGGGGCGGGAGAGACCCAGTACTTC
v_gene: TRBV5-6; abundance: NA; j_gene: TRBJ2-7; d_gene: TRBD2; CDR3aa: CASSLARLAGQYF; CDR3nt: TGTGCCAGCAGCTTGGCCCGACTAGCGGGGCAGTACTTC
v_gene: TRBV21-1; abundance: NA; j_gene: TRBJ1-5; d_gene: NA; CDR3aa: CASSKGAKDRGFQPQHF; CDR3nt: TGTGCCAGCAGCAAAGGGGCAAAGGACAGGGGATTTCAGCCCCAGCATTTT
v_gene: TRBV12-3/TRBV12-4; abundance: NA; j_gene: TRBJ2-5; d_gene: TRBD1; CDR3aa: CASTGTGKETQYF; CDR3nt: TGTGCCAGCACAGGGACAGGGAAAGAGACCCAGTACTTC
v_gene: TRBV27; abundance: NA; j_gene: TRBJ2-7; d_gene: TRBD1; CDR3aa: CASSSPGQSYEQYF; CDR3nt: TGTGCCAGCAGCTCACCGGGACAGTCCTACGAGCAGTACTTC
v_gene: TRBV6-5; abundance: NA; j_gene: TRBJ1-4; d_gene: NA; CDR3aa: CASSIRGGNEKLFF; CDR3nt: TGTGCCAGCAGCATTAGAGGGGGGAATGAAAAACTGTTTTTT
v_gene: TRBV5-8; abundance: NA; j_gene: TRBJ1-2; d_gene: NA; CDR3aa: CASSRLGQNYGYTF; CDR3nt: TGTGCCAGCAGCCGCCTAGGACAAAACTATGGCTACACCTTC
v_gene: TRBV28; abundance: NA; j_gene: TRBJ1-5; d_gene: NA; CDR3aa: CASSLRTSNQPQHF; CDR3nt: TGTGCCAGCAGTTTACGGACTAGCAATCAGCCCCAGCATTTT
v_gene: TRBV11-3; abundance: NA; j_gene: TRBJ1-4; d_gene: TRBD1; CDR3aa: CASSTAATGRANEKLFF; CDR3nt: TGTGCCAGCAGCACGGCTGCGACAGGGAGGGCTAATGAAAAACTGTTTTTT
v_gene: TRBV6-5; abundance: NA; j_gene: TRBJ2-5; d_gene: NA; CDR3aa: CASSPRGETQYF; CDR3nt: TGTGCCAGCAGCCCCCGGGGGGAGACCCAGTACTTC
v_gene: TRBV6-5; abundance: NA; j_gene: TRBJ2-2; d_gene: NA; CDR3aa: CASSFPTGELFF; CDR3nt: TGTGCCAGCAGTTTCCCTACCGGGGAGCTGTTTTTT
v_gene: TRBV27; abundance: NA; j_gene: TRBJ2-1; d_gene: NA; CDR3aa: CASSASWGSRSYNEQFF; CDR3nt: TGTGCCAGCAGTGCCTCGTGGGGGAGTAGATCCTACAATGAGCAGTTCTTC
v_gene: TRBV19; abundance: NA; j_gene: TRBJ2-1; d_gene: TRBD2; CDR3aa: CASRDPGGLAGGNSYNEQFF; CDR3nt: TGTGCCAGCAGAGACCCGGGAGGACTAGCGGGAGGAAATTCATACAATGAGCAGTTCTTC
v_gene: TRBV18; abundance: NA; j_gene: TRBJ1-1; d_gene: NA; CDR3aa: CASSLRGAYTEAFF; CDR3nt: TGTGCCAGCTCACTAAGGGGCGCATACACTGAAGCTTTCTTT
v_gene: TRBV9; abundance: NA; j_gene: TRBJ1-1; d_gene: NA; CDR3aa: CASSYLGVSEAFF; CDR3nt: TGTGCCAGCAGTTACTTAGGGGTCTCTGAAGCTTTCTTT
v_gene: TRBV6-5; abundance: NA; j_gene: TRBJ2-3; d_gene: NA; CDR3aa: CASSTPGAYTDTQYF; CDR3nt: TGTGCCAGCAGTACCCCGGGGGCATACACAGATACGCAGTATTTT
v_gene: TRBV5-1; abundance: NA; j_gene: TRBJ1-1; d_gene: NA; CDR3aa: CASSLRSTTRRGTEAFF; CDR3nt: TGCGCCAGCAGCTTGAGGTCGACAACGCGGAGGGGCACTGAAGCTTTCTTT
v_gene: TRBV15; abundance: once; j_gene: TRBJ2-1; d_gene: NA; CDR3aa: CATSRDVADPRLGQFF; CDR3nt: TGTGCCACCAGCAGAGATGTAGCCGACCCAAGGCTCGGGCAGTTCTTC